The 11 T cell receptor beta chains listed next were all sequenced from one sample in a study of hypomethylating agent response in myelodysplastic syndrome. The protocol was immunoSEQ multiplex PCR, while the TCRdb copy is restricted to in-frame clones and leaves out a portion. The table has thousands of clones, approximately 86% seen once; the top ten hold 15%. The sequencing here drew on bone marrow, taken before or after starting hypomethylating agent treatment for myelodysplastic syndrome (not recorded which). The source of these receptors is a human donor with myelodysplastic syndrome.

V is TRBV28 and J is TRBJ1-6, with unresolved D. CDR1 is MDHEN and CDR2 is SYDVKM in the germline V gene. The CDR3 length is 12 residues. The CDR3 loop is CGTIGVNSPLHF. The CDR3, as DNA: TGTGGTACGATTGGGGTTAATTCACCCCTCCACTTT.

The CDR3 DNA sequence: TGTGCCTGGAGTGTCTGGTTAGGGAATCAGCCCCAGCATTTT. Protein: CAWSVWLGNQPQHF. The genes are TRBV30 and TRBJ1-5; D is ambiguous. Germline V lookup: CDR1 GTSNPN, CDR2 SVGIG (reference sequence). V was clipped by 0 bases and J by 4 bases, with 10 bases between them. The CDR3 extends over 14 amino acids.

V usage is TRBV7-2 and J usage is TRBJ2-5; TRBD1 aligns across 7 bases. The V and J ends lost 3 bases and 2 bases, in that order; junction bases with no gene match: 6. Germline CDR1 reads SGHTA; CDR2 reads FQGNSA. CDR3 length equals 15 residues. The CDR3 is CASSFRRDRQETQYF. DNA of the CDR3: TGTGCCAGCAGCTTTCGTAGGGACAGACAAGAGACCCAGTACTTC.

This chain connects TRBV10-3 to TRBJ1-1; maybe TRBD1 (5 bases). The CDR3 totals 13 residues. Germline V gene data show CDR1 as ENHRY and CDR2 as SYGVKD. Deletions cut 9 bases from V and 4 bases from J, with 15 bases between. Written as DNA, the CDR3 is TGTGCCATATGGGACGGGTTGGCCACTGAAGCTTTCTTT. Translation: CAIWDGLATEAFF.

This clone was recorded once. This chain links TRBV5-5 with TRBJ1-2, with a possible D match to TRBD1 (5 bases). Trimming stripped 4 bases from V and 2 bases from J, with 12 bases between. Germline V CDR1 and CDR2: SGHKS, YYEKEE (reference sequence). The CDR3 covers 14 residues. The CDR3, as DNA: TGTGCCAGCAGCACGGACACAGCGAACTATGGCTACACCTTC. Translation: CASSTDTANYGYTF. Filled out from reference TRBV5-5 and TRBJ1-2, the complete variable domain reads DAGVTQSPTHLIKTRGQQVTLRCSPISGHKSVSWYQQVLGQGPQFIFQYYEKEERGRGNFPDRFSARQFPNYSSELNVNALLLGDSALYLCASSTDTANYGYTFGSGTRLTVV.

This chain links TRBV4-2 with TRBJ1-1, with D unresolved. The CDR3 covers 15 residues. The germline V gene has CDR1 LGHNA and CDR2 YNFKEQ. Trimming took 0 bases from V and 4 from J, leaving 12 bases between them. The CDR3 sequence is CASSQEAEGVTEAFF. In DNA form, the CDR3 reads TGTGCCAGCAGCCAAGAGGCAGAGGGAGTCACTGAAGCTTTCTTT.

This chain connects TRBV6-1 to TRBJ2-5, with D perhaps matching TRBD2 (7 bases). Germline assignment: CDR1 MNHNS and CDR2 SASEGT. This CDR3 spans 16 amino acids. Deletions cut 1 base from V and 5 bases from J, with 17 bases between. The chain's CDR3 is CASSEVGLGGRETQYF. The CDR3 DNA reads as TGTGCCAGCAGTGAAGTCGGACTAGGGGGTCGGGAGACCCAGTACTTC.

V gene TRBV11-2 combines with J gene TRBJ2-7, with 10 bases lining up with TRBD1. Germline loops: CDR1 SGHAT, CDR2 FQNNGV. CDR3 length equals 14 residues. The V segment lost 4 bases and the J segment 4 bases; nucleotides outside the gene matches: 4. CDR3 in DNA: TGTGCCAGCAGCTACGGACAGGGGGGTTACGAGCAGTACGTC. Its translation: CASSYGQGGYEQYV.

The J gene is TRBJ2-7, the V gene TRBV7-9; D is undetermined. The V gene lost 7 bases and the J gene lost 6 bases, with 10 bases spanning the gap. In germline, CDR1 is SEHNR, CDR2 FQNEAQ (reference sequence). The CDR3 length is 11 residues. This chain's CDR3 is CASTSSPEQYF. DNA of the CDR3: TGTGCCAGCACCTCCTCCCCCGAGCAGTACTTC.

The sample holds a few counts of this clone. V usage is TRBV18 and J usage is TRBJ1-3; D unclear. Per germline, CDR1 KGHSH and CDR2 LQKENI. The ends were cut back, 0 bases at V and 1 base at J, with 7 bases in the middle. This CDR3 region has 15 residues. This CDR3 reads CASSPPGGSGNTIYF. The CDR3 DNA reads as TGTGCCAGCTCACCACCGGGAGGTTCTGGAAACACCATATATTTT.

The CDR3 bases are TGTGCCAGTAGTGGTGCGGAACCGGGCAGGGTCGACATTCAGTACTTC. Residues: CASSGAEPGRVDIQYF. V is TRBV19 and J is TRBJ2-4; D possibly corresponds to TRBD1 (5 bases). The germline V gene encodes CDR1 LNHDA and CDR2 SQIVND (reference sequence). V was trimmed by 5 bases and J by 8 bases, leaving 22 bases between them. The CDR3 runs to 16 residues. Looking up the rest from reference TRBV19 and TRBJ2-4 gives the full variable domain: DGGITQSPKYLFRKEGQNVTLSCEQNLNHDAMYWYRQDPGQGLRLIYYSQIVNDFQKGDIAEGYSVSREKKESFPLTVTSAQKNPTAFYLCASSGAEPGRVDIQYFGAGTRLSVL.